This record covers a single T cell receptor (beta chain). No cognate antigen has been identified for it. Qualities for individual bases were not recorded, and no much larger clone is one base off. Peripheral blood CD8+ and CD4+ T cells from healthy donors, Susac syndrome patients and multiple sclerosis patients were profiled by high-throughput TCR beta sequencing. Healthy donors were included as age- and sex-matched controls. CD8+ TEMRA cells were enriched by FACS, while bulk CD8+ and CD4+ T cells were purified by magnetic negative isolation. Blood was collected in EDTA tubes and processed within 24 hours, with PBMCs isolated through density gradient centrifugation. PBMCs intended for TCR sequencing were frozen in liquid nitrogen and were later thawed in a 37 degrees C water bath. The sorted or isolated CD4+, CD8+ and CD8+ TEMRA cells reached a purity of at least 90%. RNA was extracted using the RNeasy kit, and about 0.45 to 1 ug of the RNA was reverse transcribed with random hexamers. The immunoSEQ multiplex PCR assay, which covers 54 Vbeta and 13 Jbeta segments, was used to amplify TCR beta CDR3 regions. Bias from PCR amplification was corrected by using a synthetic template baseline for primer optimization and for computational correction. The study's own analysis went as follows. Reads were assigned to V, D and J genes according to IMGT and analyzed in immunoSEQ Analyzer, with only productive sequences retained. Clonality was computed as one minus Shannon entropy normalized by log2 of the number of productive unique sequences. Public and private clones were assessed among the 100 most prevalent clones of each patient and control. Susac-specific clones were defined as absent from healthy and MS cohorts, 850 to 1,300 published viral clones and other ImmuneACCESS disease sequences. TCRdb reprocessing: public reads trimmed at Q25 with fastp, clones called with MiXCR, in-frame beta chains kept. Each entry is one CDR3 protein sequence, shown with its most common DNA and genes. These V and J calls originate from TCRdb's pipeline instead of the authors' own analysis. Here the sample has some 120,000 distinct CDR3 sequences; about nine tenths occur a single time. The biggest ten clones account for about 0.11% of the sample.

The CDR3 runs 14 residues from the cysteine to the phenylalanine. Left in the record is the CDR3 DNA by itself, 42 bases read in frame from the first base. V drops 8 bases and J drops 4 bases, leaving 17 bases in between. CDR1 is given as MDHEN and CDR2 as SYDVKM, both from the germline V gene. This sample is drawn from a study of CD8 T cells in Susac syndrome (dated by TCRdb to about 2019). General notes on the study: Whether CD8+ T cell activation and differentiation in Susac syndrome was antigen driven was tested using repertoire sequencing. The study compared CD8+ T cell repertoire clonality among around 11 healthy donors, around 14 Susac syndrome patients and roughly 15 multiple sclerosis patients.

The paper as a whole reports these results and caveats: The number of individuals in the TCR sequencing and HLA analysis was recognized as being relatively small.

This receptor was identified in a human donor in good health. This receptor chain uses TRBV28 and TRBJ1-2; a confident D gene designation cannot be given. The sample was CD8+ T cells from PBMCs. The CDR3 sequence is CASFRAGRPYGYTF. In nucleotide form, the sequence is TGTGCCAGCTTCCGGGCCGGAAGGCCCTATGGCTACACCTTC.